The 20 T cell receptor beta chains presented below share a single source sample, sequenced in a study of blood T cell repertoires in COVID-19. The method was immunoSEQ multiplex PCR; TCRdb's version includes in-frame clones alone and lacks a portion of them. The data contain about 150,000 clones, around 79% of them singletons. The sequenced sample consisted of peripheral blood. These receptors came from a man older than 75 with acute or convalescent COVID-19.

The chain employs TRBV2 and TRBJ1-4; 10 nucleotides line up with TRBD1. Unmatched junction bases numbered 1, after V lost 4 bases and J lost 2 bases. The CDR3 is made up of 15 amino acids. Germline-derived CDR1 and CDR2 are SNHLY and FYNNEI. The DNA for the CDR3 is TGTGCCAGCAGTGCGGACAGGGGGACTAATGAAAAACTGTTTTTT. Amino acid sequence: CASSADRGTNEKLFF.

The V gene is TRBV2, the J gene TRBJ2-3, with 8 bases fitting TRBD2. This CDR3 region has 17 residues. The junction had 9 bases not matched to a gene; V was cut back by 1 base and J by 3 bases. The germline V gene has CDR1 SNHLY and CDR2 FYNNEI. The CDR3 DNA follows: TGTGCCAGCAGTGAAGGGACTAGCTGGGATAGGACAGATACGCAGTATTTT. Translated: CASSEGTSWDRTDTQYF.

The V call is TRBV7-2, the J call TRBJ2-2; the match to TRBD2 covers 8 bases. CDR1 and CDR2 (germline): SGHTA, FQGNSA. V lost 0 bases and J lost 5; bases outside the gene matches: 5. The CDR3 loop spans 16 amino acids. In nucleotides, the CDR3 is TGTGCCAGCAGCTTAGCGCACCGGGGGGGAACCGGGGAGCTGTTTTTT. Translated, it gives CASSLAHRGGTGELFF.

This chain links TRBV29-1 with TRBJ1-5; 9 nucleotides align to TRBD1. Germline loops: CDR1 SQVTM, CDR2 ANQGSEA. This CDR3 is built from 12 residues. V dropped 7 bases and J dropped 5; count of bases not matched to a gene: 3. CDR3 bases: TGCAGCGCTAGGACAGGGGATCAGCCCCAGCATTTT. Its translation is CSARTGDQPQHF.

This clone occurred a few times. The chain links TRBV19 to TRBJ1-2; a weak D match, TRBD1 (6 bases). This CDR3 spans 14 amino acids. Germline lookup yields CDR1 LNHDA and CDR2 SQIVND (reference sequence). Trimming cost V 5 bases and J 2 bases, with 12 bases left between them. The CDR3 loop is CASSHDRTNYGYTF. The CDR3 coding sequence is TGTGCCAGTAGTCACGACAGGACGAACTATGGCTACACCTTC.

V usage is TRBV6-5 and J usage is TRBJ2-2, with TRBD1 matching 12 bases. The CDR3 covers 14 residues. With 6 bases clipped from V and 7 bases from J, the junction kept 3 bases outside the gene matches. Germline CDR1 and CDR2: MNHEY and SVGAGI. The CDR3 DNA is TGTGCCAGCAGGGGGACAGGGGGCGGCGGGGAGCTGTTTTTT. Protein: CASRGTGGGGELFF.

This clone came up many times. Other DNA sequences in this sample translate to the same CDR3. The chain employs TRBV9 and TRBJ1-6; 11 nucleotides line up with TRBD1. Unmatched junction bases numbered 3, after V lost 0 bases and J lost 7 bases. Germline assignment: CDR1 SGDLS and CDR2 YYNGEE. This CDR3 region has 16 residues. The CDR3 bases are TGTGCCAGCAGCGTAGAGGGGACAGGGGGGAATTCACCCCTCCACTTT. It is translated as CASSVEGTGGNSPLHF.

The V gene is TRBV3-1 (or the pseudogene TRBV3-2), the J gene TRBJ1-5, with TRBD1 matching 8 bases. The CDR3 has 15 residues. Germline CDR1 reads LGHDT; CDR2 reads YNNKEL (reference sequence). V trimming: 1 base; J trimming: 6 bases; junction bases outside the gene matches: 5. CDR3 sequence (DNA): TGTGCCAGCAGCCAAGGGACAGGGTATACTCAGCCCCAGCATTTT. Translated: CASSQGTGYTQPQHF.

The chain joins TRBV5-1 to TRBJ2-3; D may be TRBD1 (6 bases). The V end lost 1 base, the J end lost 4 bases, and 16 bases lay between the germline ends. The CDR3 covers 16 residues. Germline V gene lookup returns CDR1 SGHRS and CDR2 YFSETQ. The CDR3 DNA sequence: TGCGCCAGCAGCTTGAGCTTGACAGGACGGGCAGATACGCAGTATTTT. Amino acid sequence: CASSLSLTGRADTQYF. The full variable domain, in which reference TRBV5-1 and TRBJ2-3 provide the parts outside the CDR3, is KAGVTQTPRYLIKTRGQQVTLSCSPISGHRSVSWYQQTPGQGLQFLFEYFSETQRNKGNFPGRFSGRQFSNSRSEMNVSTLELGDSALYLCASSLSLTGRADTQYFGPGTRLTVL.

The chain uses TRBV10-3 and TRBJ1-4; D gene unclear. CDR3 length: 14 residues. The V gene lost 3 bases and the J gene lost 7 bases, with 12 bases spanning the gap. The V gene's germline CDR1 is ENHRY and CDR2 SYGVKD. The CDR3 here is CAISDGGRAEKLFF. In DNA, the CDR3 is TGTGCCATCAGTGACGGTGGGCGGGCTGAAAAACTGTTTTTT.

The gene calls are TRBV11-2 and TRBJ1-1; 7 positions match TRBD1. Germline trimming cut 1 base from V and 10 bases from J; bases unmatched to any gene: 9. The CDR3 runs 14 residues. Germline V gene lookup returns CDR1 SGHAT and CDR2 FQNNGV. CDR3 sequence: CASSLGGTAQVAFF. CDR3 nucleotide sequence: TGTGCCAGCAGCTTAGGAGGGACAGCTCAGGTAGCTTTCTTT.

As to this clone: Other DNA sequences of this sample code for an identical CDR3. This chain uses TRBV5-5 with TRBJ1-4; perhaps TRBD1 as D (6 bases). The germline V and J ends were trimmed by 4 bases and 0 bases, with 13 bases remaining between them. This CDR3 spans 16 amino acids. Per the germline V gene, CDR1 is SGHKS and CDR2 is YYEKEE (reference sequence). CDR3 region: CASSSDRSATNEKLFF. The CDR3 DNA is TGTGCCAGCAGCAGCGACAGGAGTGCAACTAATGAAAAACTGTTTTTT.

The chain couples TRBV7-4 to TRBJ1-2; D not certain. Trimming pared 3 bases from V and 8 bases from J, leaving 19 bases between. The CDR3 has 15 amino acids. From germline, CDR1 is SGHVT and CDR2 SQSDAQ. The CDR3 coding sequence is TGTGCCAGCAGCTTGAGGAGGCAGGACCTTTGGGGCTACACCTTC. This codes for CASSLRRQDLWGYTF.

This sequence joins TRBV19 and TRBJ1-6; 7 bases fit TRBD1. The junction had 14 bases not matched to a gene; V was cut back by 4 bases and J by 14 bases. Germline V gives CDR1 LNHDA, CDR2 SQIVND (reference sequence). This CDR3 is 15 amino acids long. The CDR3 nucleotides are TGTGCCAGTAGTAGAACAGGGGTTGAGAGCTCAGCCCTCCACTTT. It translates to CASSRTGVESSALHF.

The chain has TRBV6-2 or TRBV6-3 and TRBJ2-3, with 14 bases aligning to TRBD2. The length of the CDR3 is 18 residues. After removal of 5 bases from V and 2 bases from J, the junction contained 9 bases not matched to a gene. Germline assignment: CDR1 MNHEY and CDR2 SVGEGT. The DNA of the CDR3 is TGTGCCAGCAGTAGACAACCGGGACTAGCGGGGGTCACAGATACGCAGTATTTT. Its translation is CASSRQPGLAGVTDTQYF.

The chain carries TRBV3-1 (or the pseudogene TRBV3-2) and TRBJ2-4; 9 bases agree with TRBD2. CDR3 length: 16 amino acids. Germline trimming cut 3 bases from V and 1 base from J; bases unmatched to any gene: 4. Germline CDR1 reads LGHDT; CDR2 reads YNNKEL (reference sequence). CDR3 region: CASSQRGGLAKNIQYF. Here the CDR3 DNA reads TGTGCCAGCAGCCAGCGGGGGGGCCTGGCCAAAAACATTCAGTACTTC.

The table lists this clone with a few counts. The gene calls are TRBV6-5 and TRBJ2-3; the match to TRBD2 covers 7 bases. The CDR3 has 14 amino acids. The germline gives CDR1 MNHEY, CDR2 SVGAGI. V dropped 6 bases and J dropped 4; count of bases not matched to a gene: 7. This chain's CDR3 is CASRPGLGPDTQYF. The DNA for the CDR3 is TGTGCCAGCAGACCTGGACTAGGCCCAGATACGCAGTATTTT.

The chain has TRBV19 and TRBJ1-4; 7 bases agree with TRBD1. In germline, CDR1 is LNHDA, CDR2 SQIVND (reference sequence). This CDR3 spans 14 amino acids. The ends lost 6 bases at V and 5 bases at J; junction bases unmatched: 6. In nucleotides, the CDR3 is TGTGCCAGTAGCTGGGGGACAGCAAATGAAAAACTGTTTTTT. Protein product: CASSWGTANEKLFF.

The CDR3: CASSISGYGELFF. CDR3 nucleotides: TGTGCCAGTAGTATATCCGGGTACGGGGAGCTGTTTTTT. The chain links TRBV19 to TRBJ2-2; D not certain. CDR1 and CDR2 (germline): LNHDA, SQIVND (reference sequence). The CDR3 is 13 residues long. V dropped 2 bases and J dropped 7 bases, with 8 bases sitting between them.

The rearrangement links TRBV7-6 to TRBJ2-1, with a weak D call TRBD2 (5 bases). The CDR3 totals 22 residues. The germline gives CDR1 SGHVS, CDR2 FNYEAQ. V was clipped by 1 base and J by 1 base, with 29 bases between them. CDR3 DNA: TGTGCCAGCAGCTTAGTGTATCGACGCGGACTTTCCGGATGGGGATCCTACAATGAGCAGTTCTTC. It yields the protein CASSLVYRRGLSGWGSYNEQFF.